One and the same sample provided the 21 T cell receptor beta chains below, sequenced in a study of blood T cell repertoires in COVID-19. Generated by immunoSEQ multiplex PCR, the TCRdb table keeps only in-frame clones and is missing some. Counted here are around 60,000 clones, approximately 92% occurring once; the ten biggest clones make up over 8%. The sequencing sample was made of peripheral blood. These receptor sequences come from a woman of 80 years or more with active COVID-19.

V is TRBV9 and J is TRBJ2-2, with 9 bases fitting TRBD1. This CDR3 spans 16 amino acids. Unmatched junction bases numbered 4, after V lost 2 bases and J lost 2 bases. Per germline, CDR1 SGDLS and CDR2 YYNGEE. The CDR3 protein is CASSVTTGGNTGELFF. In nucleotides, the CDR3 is TGTGCCAGCAGCGTGACGACAGGGGGAAACACCGGGGAGCTGTTTTTT.

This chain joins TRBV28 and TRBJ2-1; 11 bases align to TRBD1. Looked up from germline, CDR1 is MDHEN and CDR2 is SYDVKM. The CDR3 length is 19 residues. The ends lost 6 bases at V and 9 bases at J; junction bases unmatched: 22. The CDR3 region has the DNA TGTGCCAGCAGCGGGACAGGGGGTCCGGGAGTGGGGGCCCGGGGTGAGCAGTTCTTC. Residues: CASSGTGGPGVGARGEQFF.

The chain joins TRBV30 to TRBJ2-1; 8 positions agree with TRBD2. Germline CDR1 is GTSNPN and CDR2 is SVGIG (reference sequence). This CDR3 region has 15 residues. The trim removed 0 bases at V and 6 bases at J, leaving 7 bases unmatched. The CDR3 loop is CAWSVAGDPGNEQFF. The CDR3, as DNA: TGTGCCTGGAGTGTAGCGGGAGACCCTGGCAATGAGCAGTTCTTC.

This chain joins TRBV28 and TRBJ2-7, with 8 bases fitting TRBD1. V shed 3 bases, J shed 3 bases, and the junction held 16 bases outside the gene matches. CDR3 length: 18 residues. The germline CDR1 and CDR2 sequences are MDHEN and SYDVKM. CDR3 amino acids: CASSFRVGRRTGSYEQYF. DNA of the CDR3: TGTGCCAGCAGTTTCCGCGTCGGGCGCCGGACAGGGAGCTACGAGCAGTACTTC.

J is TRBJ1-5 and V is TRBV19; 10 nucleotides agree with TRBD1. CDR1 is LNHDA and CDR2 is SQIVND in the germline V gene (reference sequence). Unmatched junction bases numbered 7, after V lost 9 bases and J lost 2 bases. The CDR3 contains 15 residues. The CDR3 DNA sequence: TGTGCCAGCCGACCCGGGACAGGGGGCAATCAGCCCCAGCATTTT. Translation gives CASRPGTGGNQPQHF.

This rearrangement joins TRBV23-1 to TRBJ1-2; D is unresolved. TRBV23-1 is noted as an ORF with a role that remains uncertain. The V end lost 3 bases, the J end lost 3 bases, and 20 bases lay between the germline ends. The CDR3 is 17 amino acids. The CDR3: CASSQGTACGEYYGYTF. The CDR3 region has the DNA TGCGCCAGCAGTCAGGGAACAGCCTGCGGGGAGTACTATGGCTACACCTTC.

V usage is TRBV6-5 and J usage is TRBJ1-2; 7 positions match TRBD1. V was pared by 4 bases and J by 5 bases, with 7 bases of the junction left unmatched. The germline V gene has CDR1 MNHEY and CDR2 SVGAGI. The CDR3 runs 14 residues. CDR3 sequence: CASSSPGQKYGYTF. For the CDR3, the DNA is TGTGCCAGCAGTTCCCCGGGACAGAAATATGGCTACACCTTC.

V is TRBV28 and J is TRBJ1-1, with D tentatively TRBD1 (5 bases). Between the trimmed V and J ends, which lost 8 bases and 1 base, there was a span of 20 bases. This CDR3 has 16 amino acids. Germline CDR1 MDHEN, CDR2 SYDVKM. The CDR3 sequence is CASGTRAPPGNTEAFF. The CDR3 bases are TGTGCCAGCGGCACCAGGGCTCCGCCTGGGAACACTGAAGCTTTCTTT.

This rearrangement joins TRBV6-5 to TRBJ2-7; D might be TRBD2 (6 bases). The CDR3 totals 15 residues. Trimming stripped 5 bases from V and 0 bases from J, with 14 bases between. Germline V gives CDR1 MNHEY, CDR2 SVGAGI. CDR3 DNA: TGTGCCAGCAGTCCTAGGCCTAGCGTCTCCTACGAGCAGTACTTC. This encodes CASSPRPSVSYEQYF.

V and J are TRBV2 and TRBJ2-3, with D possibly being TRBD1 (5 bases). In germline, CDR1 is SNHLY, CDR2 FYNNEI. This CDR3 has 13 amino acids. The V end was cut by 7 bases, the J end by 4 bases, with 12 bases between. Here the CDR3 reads CASNLDSPDTQYF. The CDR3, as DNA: TGTGCCAGCAATTTAGACAGCCCAGATACGCAGTATTTT.

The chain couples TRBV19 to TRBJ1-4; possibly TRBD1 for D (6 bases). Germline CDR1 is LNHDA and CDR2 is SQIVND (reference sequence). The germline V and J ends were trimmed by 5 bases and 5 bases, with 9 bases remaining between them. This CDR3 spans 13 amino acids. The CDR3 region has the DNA TGTGCCAGTAGTGTCGACAGGAATGAAAAACTGTTTTTT. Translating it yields CASSVDRNEKLFF.

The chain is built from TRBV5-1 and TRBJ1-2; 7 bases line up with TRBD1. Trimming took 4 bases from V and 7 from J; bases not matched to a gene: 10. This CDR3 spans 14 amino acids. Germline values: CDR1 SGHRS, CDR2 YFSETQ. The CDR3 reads CASSPPQGGAGYTF. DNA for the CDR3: TGCGCCAGCAGCCCTCCCCAGGGGGGTGCTGGCTACACCTTC.

CDR3 sequence: CASSYGLAGSSYEQYF. In DNA form, the CDR3 reads TGTGCCAGCAGCTACGGACTAGCGGGATCCTCCTACGAGCAGTACTTC. The chain has TRBV3-1 (or the pseudogene TRBV3-2) and TRBJ2-7, with TRBD2 matching 12 bases. V was clipped by 5 bases and J by 0 bases; unmatched bases: 5. Germline loops: CDR1 LGHDT, CDR2 YNNKEL (reference sequence). This CDR3 has 16 residues.

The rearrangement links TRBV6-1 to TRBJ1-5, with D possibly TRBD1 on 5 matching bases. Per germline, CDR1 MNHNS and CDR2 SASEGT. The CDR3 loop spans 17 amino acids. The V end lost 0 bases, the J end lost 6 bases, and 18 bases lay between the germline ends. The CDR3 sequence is CASSEASALDSGQPQHF. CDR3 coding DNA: TGTGCCAGCAGTGAAGCGTCCGCCTTAGACAGTGGTCAGCCCCAGCATTTT.

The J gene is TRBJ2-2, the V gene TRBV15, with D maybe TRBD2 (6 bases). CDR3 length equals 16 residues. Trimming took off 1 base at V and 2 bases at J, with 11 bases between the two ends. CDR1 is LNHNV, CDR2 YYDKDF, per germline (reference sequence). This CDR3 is CATSRAQDYNTGELFF. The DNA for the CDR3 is TGTGCCACCAGCAGAGCTCAGGACTACAACACCGGGGAGCTGTTTTTT.

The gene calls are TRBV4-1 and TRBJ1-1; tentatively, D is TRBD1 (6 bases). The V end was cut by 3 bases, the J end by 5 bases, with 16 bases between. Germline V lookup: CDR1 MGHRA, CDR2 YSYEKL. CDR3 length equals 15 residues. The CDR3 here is CASSHPQGRETEAFF. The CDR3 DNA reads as TGCGCCAGCAGCCATCCACAGGGTCGAGAGACTGAAGCTTTCTTT.

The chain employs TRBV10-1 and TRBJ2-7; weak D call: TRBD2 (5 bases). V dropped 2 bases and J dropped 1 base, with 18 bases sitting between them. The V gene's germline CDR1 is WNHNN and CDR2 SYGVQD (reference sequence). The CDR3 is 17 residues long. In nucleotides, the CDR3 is TGCGCCAGCAGTGAGATACGAGCCGGGATCCCATCCTACGAGCAGTACGTC. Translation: CASSEIRAGIPSYEQYV.

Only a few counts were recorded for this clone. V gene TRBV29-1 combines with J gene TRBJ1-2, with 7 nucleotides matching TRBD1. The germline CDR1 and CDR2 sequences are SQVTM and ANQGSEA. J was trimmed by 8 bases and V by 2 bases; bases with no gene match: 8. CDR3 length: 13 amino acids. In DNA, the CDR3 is TGCAGCGTTGAATGGGGACAGTCTATGGGCTACACCTTC. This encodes CSVEWGQSMGYTF.

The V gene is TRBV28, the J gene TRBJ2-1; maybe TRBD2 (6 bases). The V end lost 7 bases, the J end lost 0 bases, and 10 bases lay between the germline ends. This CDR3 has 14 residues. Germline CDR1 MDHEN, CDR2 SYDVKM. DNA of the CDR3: TGTGCCAGCACCGAGACTAGCTCCTACAATGAGCAGTTCTTC. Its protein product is CASTETSSYNEQFF.

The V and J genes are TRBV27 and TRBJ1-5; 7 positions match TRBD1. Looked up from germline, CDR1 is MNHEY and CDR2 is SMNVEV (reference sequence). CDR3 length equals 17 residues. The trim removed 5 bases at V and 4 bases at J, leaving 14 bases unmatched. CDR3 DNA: TGTGCCAGCAGTCCAGCCCGACAGGGAATAAGAAATCAGCCCCAGCATTTT. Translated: CASSPARQGIRNQPQHF.

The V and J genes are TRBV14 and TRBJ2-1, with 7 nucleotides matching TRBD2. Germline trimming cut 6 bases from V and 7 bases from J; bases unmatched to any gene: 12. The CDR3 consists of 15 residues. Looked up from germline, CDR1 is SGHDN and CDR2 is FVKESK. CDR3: CASSPQAGKGNEQFF. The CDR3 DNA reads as TGTGCCAGCAGTCCCCAAGCGGGGAAGGGGAATGAGCAGTTCTTC.